This T cell receptor (beta chain) was found in a study of blood T cell repertoires in COVID-19. Study summary: T cells, B-cell-depleted T cells, or PBMCs provided the cDNA or gDNA that served as material.

Trimming left V 0 bases short and J 3 bases short, with 12 bases between. There are 16 residues in the CDR3. The germline CDR1 and CDR2 sequences are SGHKS and YYEKEE (reference sequence). For recovered donors of Cohort 3, there were two negative PCRs, clearance, or symptom resolution. The data were produced by immunoSEQ multiplex PCR, yet TCRdb's version contains in-frame clones alone and is incomplete. Among over 200,000 clones listed, roughly 85% were seen once. Specimen: PBMCs or T cells enriched from blood (not recorded which). The clonotype comes from a man aged 35-49 years who had recovered from COVID-19. The chain has TRBV5-5 and TRBJ1-4, with D possibly TRBD1 on 6 matching bases. CDR3 DNA sequence: TGTGCCAGCAGCTTGGCAGGGGCGAGTGCTAATGAAAAACTGTTTTTT. Its translation is CASSLAGASANEKLFF.